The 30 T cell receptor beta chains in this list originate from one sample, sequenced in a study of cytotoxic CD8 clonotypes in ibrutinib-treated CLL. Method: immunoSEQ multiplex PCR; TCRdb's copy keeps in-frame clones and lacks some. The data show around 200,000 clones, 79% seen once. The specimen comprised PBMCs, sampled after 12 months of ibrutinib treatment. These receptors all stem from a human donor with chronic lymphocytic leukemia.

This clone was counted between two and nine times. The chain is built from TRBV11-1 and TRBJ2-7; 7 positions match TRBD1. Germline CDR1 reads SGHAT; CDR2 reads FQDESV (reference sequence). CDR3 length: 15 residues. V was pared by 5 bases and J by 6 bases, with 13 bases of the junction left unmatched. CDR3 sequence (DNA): TGTGCCAGCAGCCCCCGACAGGGAGATGGGGGCGAGCAGTACTTC. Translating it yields CASSPRQGDGGEQYF.

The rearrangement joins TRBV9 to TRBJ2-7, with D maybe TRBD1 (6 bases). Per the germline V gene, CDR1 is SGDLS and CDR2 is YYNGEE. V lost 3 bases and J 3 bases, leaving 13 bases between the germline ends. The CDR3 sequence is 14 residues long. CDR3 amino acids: CASSATTGLYEQYF. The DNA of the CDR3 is TGTGCCAGCAGCGCCACGACAGGACTCTACGAGCAGTACTTC.

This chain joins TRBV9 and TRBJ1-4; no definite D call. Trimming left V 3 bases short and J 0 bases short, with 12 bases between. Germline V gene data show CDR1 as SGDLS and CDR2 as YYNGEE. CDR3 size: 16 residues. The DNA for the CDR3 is TGTGCCAGCAGCGGGGGAGTGGGCTCAACTAATGAAAAACTGTTTTTT. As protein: CASSGGVGSTNEKLFF.

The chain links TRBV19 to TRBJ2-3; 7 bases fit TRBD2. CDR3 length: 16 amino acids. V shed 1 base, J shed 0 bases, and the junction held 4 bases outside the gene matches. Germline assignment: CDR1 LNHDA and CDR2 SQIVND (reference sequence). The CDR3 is CASSIASGPSTDTQYF. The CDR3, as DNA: TGTGCCAGTAGTATAGCTAGCGGACCTAGCACAGATACGCAGTATTTT.

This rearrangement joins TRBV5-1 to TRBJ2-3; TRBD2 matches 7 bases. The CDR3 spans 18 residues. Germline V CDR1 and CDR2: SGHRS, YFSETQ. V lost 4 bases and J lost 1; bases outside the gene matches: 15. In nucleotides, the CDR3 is TGCGCCAGCAGCATATCCCTACCTAGCGGAACACGCACAGATACGCAGTATTTT. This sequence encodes CASSISLPSGTRTDTQYF.

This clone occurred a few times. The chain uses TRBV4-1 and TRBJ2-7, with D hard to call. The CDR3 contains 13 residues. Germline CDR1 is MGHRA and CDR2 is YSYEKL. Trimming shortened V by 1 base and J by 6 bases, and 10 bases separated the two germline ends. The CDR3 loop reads CASSQVGFVEQYF. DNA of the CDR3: TGCGCCAGCAGCCAAGTGGGGTTTGTCGAGCAGTACTTC.

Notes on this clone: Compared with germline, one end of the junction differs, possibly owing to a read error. The CDR3 nucleotides read TGCGCCAGCAGCTCCACCGGGACAGGGTCCTACGCTGAGAAGTTCTTC. It encodes CASSSTGTGSYAEKFF. This chain connects TRBV5-1 to TRBJ2-1; 9 bases map to TRBD1. Germline assignment: CDR1 SGHRS and CDR2 YFSETQ. CDR3 size: 16 residues.

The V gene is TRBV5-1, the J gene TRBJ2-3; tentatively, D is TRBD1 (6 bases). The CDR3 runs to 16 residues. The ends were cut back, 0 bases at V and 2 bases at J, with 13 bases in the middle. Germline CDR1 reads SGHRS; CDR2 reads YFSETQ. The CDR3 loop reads CASSLGGGRNTDTQYF. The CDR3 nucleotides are TGCGCCAGCAGCTTGGGAGGGGGTCGAAACACAGATACGCAGTATTTT.

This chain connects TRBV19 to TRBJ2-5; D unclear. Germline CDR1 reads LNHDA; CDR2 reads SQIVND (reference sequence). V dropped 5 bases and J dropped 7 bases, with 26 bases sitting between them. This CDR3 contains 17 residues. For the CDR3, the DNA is TGTGCCAGTAGTCAAGGGTCCCGAACCTCATTGTCAGGGACCCAGTACTTC. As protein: CASSQGSRTSLSGTQYF.

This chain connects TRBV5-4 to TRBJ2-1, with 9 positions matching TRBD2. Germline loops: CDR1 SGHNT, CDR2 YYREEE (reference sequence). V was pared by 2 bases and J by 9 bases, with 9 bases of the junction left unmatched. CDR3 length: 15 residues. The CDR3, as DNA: TGTGCCAGCAGCTTCCTGACTAGCGGATCTCGTGAGCAGTTCTTC. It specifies CASSFLTSGSREQFF. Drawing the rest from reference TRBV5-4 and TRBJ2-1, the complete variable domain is ETGVTQSPTHLIKTRGQQVTLRCSSQSGHNTVSWYQQALGQGPQFIFQYYREEENGRGNFPPRFSGLQFPNYSSELNVNALELDDSALYLCASSFLTSGSREQFFGPGTRLTVL.

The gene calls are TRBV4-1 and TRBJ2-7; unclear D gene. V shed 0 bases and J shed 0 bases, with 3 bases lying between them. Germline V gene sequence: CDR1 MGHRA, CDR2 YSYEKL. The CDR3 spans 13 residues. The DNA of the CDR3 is TGCGCCAGCAGCCAAGAAGCCTCCTACGAGCAGTACTTC. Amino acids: CASSQEASYEQYF.

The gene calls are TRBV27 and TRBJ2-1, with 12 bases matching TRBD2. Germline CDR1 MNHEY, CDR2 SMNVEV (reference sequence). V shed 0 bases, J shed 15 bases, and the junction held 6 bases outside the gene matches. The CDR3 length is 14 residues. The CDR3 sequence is CASSLSRLAGVVFF. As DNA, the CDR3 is TGTGCCAGCAGTTTATCAAGACTAGCGGGAGTGGTGTTCTTC.

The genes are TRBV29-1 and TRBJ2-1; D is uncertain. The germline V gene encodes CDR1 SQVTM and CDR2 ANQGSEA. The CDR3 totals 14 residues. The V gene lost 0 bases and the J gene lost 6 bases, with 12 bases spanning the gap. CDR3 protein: CSVEDWIGGNEQFF. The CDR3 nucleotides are TGCAGCGTTGAAGATTGGATAGGCGGCAATGAGCAGTTCTTC.

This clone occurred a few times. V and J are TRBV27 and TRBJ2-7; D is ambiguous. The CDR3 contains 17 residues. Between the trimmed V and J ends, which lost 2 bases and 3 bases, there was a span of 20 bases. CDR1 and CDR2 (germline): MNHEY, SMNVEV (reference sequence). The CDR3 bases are TGTGCCAGCAGTTTAAGGCCCTTAGCATCCCCTCTCTACGAGCAGTACTTC. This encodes CASSLRPLASPLYEQYF.

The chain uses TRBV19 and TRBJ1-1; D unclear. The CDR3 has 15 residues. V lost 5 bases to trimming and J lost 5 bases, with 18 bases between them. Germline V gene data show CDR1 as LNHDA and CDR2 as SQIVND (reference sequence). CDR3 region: CASSPESAGDTEAFF. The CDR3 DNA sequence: TGTGCCAGTAGTCCCGAATCTGCAGGTGATACTGAAGCTTTCTTT.

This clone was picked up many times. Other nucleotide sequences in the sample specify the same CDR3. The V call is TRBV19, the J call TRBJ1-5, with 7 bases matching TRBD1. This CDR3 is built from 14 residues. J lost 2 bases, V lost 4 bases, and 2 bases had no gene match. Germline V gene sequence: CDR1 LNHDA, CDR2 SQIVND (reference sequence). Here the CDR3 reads CASSTDRGNQPQHF. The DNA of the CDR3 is TGTGCCAGTAGTACCGACAGGGGCAATCAGCCCCAGCATTTT.

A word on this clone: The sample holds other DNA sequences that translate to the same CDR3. The CDR3 DNA sequence: TGTGCCAGCTCACCAACAGGGCTGAACACTGAAGCTTTCTTT. Translating gives CASSPTGLNTEAFF. V is TRBV18 and J is TRBJ1-1; D is perhaps TRBD1 (6 bases). The CDR3 is made up of 14 amino acids. Germline CDR1 reads KGHSH; CDR2 reads LQKENI. The ends were cut back, 2 bases at V and 0 bases at J, with 7 bases in the middle.

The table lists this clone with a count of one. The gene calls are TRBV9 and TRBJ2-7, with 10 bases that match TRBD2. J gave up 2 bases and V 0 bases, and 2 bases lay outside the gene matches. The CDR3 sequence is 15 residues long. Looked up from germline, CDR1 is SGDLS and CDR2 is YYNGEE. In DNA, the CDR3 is TGTGCCAGCAGCGTAGGGACTAGCGGTGCCTACGAGCAGTACTTC. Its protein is CASSVGTSGAYEQYF.

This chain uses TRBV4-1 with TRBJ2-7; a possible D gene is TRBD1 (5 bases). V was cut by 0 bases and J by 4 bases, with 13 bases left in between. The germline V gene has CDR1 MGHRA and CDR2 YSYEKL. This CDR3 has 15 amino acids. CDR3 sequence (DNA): TGCGCCAGCAGCCAAGAGGGCGAGGCAGGGTACGAGCAGTACTTC. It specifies CASSQEGEAGYEQYF.

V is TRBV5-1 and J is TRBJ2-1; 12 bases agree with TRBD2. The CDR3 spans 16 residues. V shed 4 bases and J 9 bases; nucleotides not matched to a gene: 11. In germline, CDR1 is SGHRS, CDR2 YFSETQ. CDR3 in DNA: TGCGCCAGCAGCCCGACTAGCGGGAGTCCACGCATTGAGCAGTTCTTC. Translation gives CASSPTSGSPRIEQFF.

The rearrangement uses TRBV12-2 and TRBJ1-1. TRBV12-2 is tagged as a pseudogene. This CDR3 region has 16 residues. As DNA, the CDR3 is TGTGCAAGTCGCTTCCTCTTACGAGGGGTTCTCACTGAAGCTTTCTTT. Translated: CASRFLLRGVLTEAFF.

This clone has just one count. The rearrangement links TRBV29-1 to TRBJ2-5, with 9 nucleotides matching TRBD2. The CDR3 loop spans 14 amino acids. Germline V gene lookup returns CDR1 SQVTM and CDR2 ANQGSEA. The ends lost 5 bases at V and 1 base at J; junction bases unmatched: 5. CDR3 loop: CSVLPSGTQETQYF. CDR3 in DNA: TGCAGCGTTCTGCCTAGCGGGACCCAAGAGACCCAGTACTTC.

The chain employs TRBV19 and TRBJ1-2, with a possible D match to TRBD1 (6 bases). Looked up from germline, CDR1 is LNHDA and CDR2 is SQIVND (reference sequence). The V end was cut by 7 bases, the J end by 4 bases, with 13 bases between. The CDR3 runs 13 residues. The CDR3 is CASKEGGTYGYTF. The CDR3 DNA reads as TGTGCCAGTAAAGAGGGGGGGACCTATGGCTACACCTTC. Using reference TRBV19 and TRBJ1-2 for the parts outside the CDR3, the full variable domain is DGGITQSPKYLFRKEGQNVTLSCEQNLNHDAMYWYRQDPGQGLRLIYYSQIVNDFQKGDIAEGYSVSREKKESFPLTVTSAQKNPTAFYLCASKEGGTYGYTFGSGTRLTVV.

The CDR3 DNA reads TGTGCCAGCAGCCAAGAGGGACTAGCGGGAGCTATAACAGATACGCAGTATTTT. Protein: CASSQEGLAGAITDTQYF. The chain combines TRBV4-2 with TRBJ2-3; 14 bases are a match to TRBD2. The V and J ends lost 0 bases and 3 bases, in that order; junction bases with no gene match: 5. Germline V gene data show CDR1 as LGHNA and CDR2 as YNFKEQ. This CDR3 has 18 residues.

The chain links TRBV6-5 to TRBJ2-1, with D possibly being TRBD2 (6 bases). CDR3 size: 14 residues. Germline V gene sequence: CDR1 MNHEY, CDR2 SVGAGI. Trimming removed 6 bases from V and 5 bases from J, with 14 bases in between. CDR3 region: CASSWGVLNNEQFF. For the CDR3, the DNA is TGTGCCAGCAGCTGGGGGGTATTAAACAATGAGCAGTTCTTC.

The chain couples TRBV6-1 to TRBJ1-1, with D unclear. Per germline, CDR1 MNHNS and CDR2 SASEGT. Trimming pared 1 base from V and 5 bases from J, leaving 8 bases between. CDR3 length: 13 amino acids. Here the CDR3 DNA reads TGTGCCAGCAGTGAAGTTGGGGAAACTGAAGCTTTCTTT. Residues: CASSEVGETEAFF.

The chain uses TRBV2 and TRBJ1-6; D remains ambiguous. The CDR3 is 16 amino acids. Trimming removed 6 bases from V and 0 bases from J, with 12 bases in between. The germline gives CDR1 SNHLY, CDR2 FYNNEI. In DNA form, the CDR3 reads TGTGCCAGCAGAGGGTTCCTGAGCTCCTATAATTCACCCCTCCACTTT. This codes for CASRGFLSSYNSPLHF.

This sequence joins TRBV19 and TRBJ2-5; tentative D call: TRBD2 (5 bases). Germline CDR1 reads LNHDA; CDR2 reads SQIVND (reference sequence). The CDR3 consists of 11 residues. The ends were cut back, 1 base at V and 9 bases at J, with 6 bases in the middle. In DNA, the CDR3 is TGTGCCAGTAGTATAGGGACTGCCCAGTACTTC. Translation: CASSIGTAQYF. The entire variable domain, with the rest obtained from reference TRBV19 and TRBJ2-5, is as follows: DGGITQSPKYLFRKEGQNVTLSCEQNLNHDAMYWYRQDPGQGLRLIYYSQIVNDFQKGDIAEGYSVSREKKESFPLTVTSAQKNPTAFYLCASSIGTAQYFGPGTRLLVL.

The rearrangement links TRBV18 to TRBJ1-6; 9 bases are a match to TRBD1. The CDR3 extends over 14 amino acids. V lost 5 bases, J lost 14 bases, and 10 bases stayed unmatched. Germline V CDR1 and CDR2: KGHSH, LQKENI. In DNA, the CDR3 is TGTGCCAGCTCATCGGGACAGGGATTGGAAGCCCTCCACTTT. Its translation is CASSSGQGLEALHF.

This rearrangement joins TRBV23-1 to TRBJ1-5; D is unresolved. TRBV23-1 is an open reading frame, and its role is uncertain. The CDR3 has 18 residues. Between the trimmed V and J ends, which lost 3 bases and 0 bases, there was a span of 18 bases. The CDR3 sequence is CASSQANSPDYSNQPQHF. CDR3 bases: TGCGCCAGCAGTCAGGCTAACAGCCCGGACTATAGCAATCAGCCCCAGCATTTT.